The 18 T cell receptor beta chains reported below all come from one sample, sequenced in a study of T cell clonotyping in hematopoietic cell transplantation. Sequencing was performed with immunoSEQ multiplex PCR; in TCRdb, only in-frame clones are kept and a portion is missing. The table records roughly 4,500 clones, roughly 84% of them present only once. This specimen was peripheral blood mononuclear cells, taken 180 days after allogeneic stem cell transplant. These receptors were taken from a male patient in his sixties who had an allogeneic stem cell transplant from an unrelated donor, so T cells may come from the graft donor. Some clones in this sample may be carry-over from other donors' samples.

J is TRBJ2-1 and V is TRBV25-1; a weak D match, TRBD1 (6 bases). CDR1 and CDR2 from the germline V gene are MGHDK and SYGVNS. V was shortened by 0 bases and J by 3 bases, with 12 bases between the two germline ends. This CDR3 is built from 16 residues. Here the CDR3 DNA reads TGTGCCAGCAGTGAATATGGGACATTCAGCTACAATGAGCAGTTCTTC. It codes for CASSEYGTFSYNEQFF.

The chain carries TRBV5-1 and TRBJ2-3; D not resolved. The V end was cut by 0 bases, the J end by 3 bases, with 11 bases between. The germline CDR1 and CDR2 sequences are SGHRS and YFSETQ. The CDR3 contains 15 residues. The CDR3 nucleotides are TGCGCCAGCAGCTTGGACGTTACGACTACAGATACGCAGTATTTT. Residues: CASSLDVTTTDTQYF.

V usage is TRBV7-9 and J usage is TRBJ1-3; D ambiguous. CDR3 length: 13 amino acids. Germline V gene lookup returns CDR1 SEHNR and CDR2 FQNEAQ (reference sequence). V was pared by 1 base and J by 2 bases, with 3 bases between. CDR3: CASSLGTGNTIYF. CDR3 nucleotide sequence: TGTGCCAGCAGCTTAGGGACTGGAAACACCATATATTTT.

This clone was counted a single time. The chain uses TRBV2 and TRBJ1-2, with D possibly being TRBD1 (6 bases). CDR3 length equals 16 residues. The germline V gene encodes CDR1 SNHLY and CDR2 FYNNEI. The V end lost 6 bases, the J end lost 2 bases, and 19 bases lay between the germline ends. CDR3 protein: CASRENLRDKNYGYTF. The CDR3 DNA sequence: TGTGCCAGCAGGGAAAATCTCCGGGACAAGAACTATGGCTACACCTTC.

The CDR3 DNA reads TGTGCCAGCTCACCACCATCCAGGGCCACTGAAGCTTTCTTT. Its protein is CASSPPSRATEAFF. The chain uses TRBV18 and TRBJ1-1, with D possibly being TRBD1 (5 bases). CDR1 is KGHSH and CDR2 is LQKENI in the germline V gene. The CDR3 has 14 amino acids. The V and J ends lost 0 bases and 4 bases respectively, with 9 bases between them.

V is TRBV30 and J is TRBJ2-2; the D gene is possibly TRBD2 (6 bases). The CDR3 is 13 amino acids. The germline V gene encodes CDR1 GTSNPN and CDR2 SVGIG (reference sequence). Trimming stripped 3 bases from V and 9 bases from J, with 14 bases between. CDR3 DNA sequence: TGTGCCTGGAGCGGGAGCGAGACTAGGGAGCTGTTTTTT. It is translated as CAWSGSETRELFF.

The gene calls are TRBV7-2 and TRBJ1-3; a weak D match, TRBD1 (5 bases). The length of the CDR3 is 18 residues. Germline CDR1 is SGHTA and CDR2 is FQGNSA. With 2 bases removed from V and 4 bases from J, the gap between germline ends came to 21 bases. CDR3 amino acids: CASSLFPIDGTAGNTIYF. In DNA, the CDR3 is TGTGCCAGCAGCTTATTCCCCATCGATGGGACGGCCGGAAACACCATATATTTT.

J is TRBJ1-2 and V is TRBV2; tentatively, D is TRBD1 (6 bases). V was cut by 6 bases and J by 0 bases, with 11 bases left in between. This CDR3 has 14 residues. The V gene's germline CDR1 is SNHLY and CDR2 FYNNEI. CDR3 in amino acids: CASSPDRTNYGYTF. DNA of the CDR3: TGTGCCAGCAGCCCTGACAGGACTAACTATGGCTACACCTTC.

This clone was detected only a few times. The V gene is TRBV6-5, the J gene TRBJ1-2, with D possibly matching TRBD1 (5 bases). The V and J ends lost 7 bases and 4 bases respectively, with 16 bases between them. The CDR3 loop spans 14 amino acids. In germline, CDR1 is MNHEY, CDR2 SVGAGI. The CDR3 coding sequence is TGTGCCAGCACCTACCGGGGCCCCTTCTATGGCTACACCTTC. Protein sequence: CASTYRGPFYGYTF.

The V and J genes are TRBV2 and TRBJ2-3, with D perhaps matching TRBD1 (6 bases). V lost 5 bases, J lost 2 bases, and 14 bases lay in between. The CDR3 sequence is 15 residues long. CDR1 and CDR2 (germline): SNHLY, FYNNEI. CDR3: CASSFGQGFTDTQYF. The CDR3 coding sequence is TGTGCCAGCAGTTTTGGGCAGGGGTTCACAGATACGCAGTATTTT.

J is TRBJ2-6 and V is TRBV4-2; D call uncertain. The CDR3 length is 16 residues. The V gene's germline CDR1 is LGHNA and CDR2 YNFKEQ. V was shortened by 1 base and J by 0 bases, with 7 bases between the two germline ends. CDR3 nucleotide sequence: TGTGCCAGCAGCCAAGCAGTGACCTCTGGGGCCAACGTCCTGACTTTC. This translates into CASSQAVTSGANVLTF.

The rearrangement joins TRBV10-1 to TRBJ2-2; 10 nucleotides match TRBD2. V gave up 11 bases and J gave up 6 bases; unmatched junction bases: 12. The CDR3 spans 15 residues. CDR1 WNHNN and CDR2 SYGVQD come from the germline V gene (reference sequence). CDR3 loop: CAGIAGGLVAGELFF. CDR3 coding DNA: TGCGCCGGAATAGCGGGGGGACTGGTCGCCGGGGAGCTGTTTTTT.

This clone was observed once. The chain employs TRBV11-2 and TRBJ2-1; TRBD1 matches 7 bases. CDR3 length: 19 residues. Germline V CDR1 and CDR2: SGHAT, FQNNGV. The junction had 21 bases not matched to a gene; V was cut back by 3 bases and J by 7 bases. The CDR3 sequence: CASSFKWIDRVGISNEQFF. CDR3 nucleotide sequence: TGTGCCAGCAGCTTCAAGTGGATCGACAGGGTCGGAATAAGTAATGAGCAGTTCTTC.

This clone was seen just once. The chain has TRBV5-1 and TRBJ2-5; 8 bases are shared with TRBD1. The V gene's germline CDR1 is SGHRS and CDR2 YFSETQ. Trimming at V came to 0 bases and at J to 0 bases, leaving 1 base not matched to a gene. The CDR3 spans 15 residues. In nucleotides, the CDR3 is TGCGCCAGCAGCTTGGGGGACAGGTACCAAGAGACCCAGTACTTC. It translates to CASSLGDRYQETQYF.

Turning to this clone: One end of the junction varies from germline; a read error may be responsible. The chain couples TRBV7-2 to TRBJ2-4; 11 bases map to TRBD2. The CDR3 is 13 residues long. The germline CDR1 and CDR2 sequences are SGHTA and FQGNSA. The CDR3 protein is CASSLAGGNIQYF. The CDR3 nucleotides are TGTGCCAGCAGTTTAGCGGGGGGGAACATTCAGTACTTC.

The chain employs TRBV9 and TRBJ2-2; tentatively, D is TRBD1 or TRBD2 (6 bases each). CDR1 is SGDLS, CDR2 YYNGEE, per germline. The CDR3 totals 15 residues. V dropped 0 bases and J dropped 6 bases, with 12 bases sitting between them. DNA for the CDR3: TGTGCCAGCAGCGTAGAAAGGGGGGTCTCCGGGGAGCTGTTTTTT. As protein: CASSVERGVSGELFF.

CDR3 loop: CASSPQHPGQSYGYTF. In nucleotides, the CDR3 is TGTGCCAGCAGTCCCCAACACCCGGGGCAGAGCTATGGCTACACCTTC. The gene calls are TRBV28 and TRBJ1-2; a weak D match, TRBD1 (5 bases). With 5 bases removed from V and 4 bases from J, the gap between germline ends came to 20 bases. CDR1 is MDHEN and CDR2 is SYDVKM in the germline V gene. The CDR3 has 16 residues.

This clone is a singleton in its sample. V usage is TRBV7-9 and J usage is TRBJ1-1, with D possibly matching TRBD1 (6 bases). Germline CDR1 and CDR2: SEHNR and FQNEAQ (reference sequence). This CDR3 spans 14 amino acids. Trimming shortened V by 5 bases and J by 5 bases, and 15 bases separated the two germline ends. The CDR3 reads CASSAQGPLTEAFF. In DNA form, the CDR3 reads TGTGCCAGCAGCGCCCAGGGGCCGCTGACTGAAGCTTTCTTT.